This T cell receptor beta chain emerged from a study of T cell responses to AZD1222 COVID-19 vaccine. The assay was immunoSEQ multiplex PCR, and TCRdb's table has in-frame clones only and misses some. The table has under 150,000 clones, roughly 90% seen once. Of note for this clone: The antigen is unknown.

Pooling of second doses given at about 4 or about 12 weeks was done. Study findings and constraints: Among AZD1222 vaccinees, only 5 to 7 were seropositive at baseline. Two AZD1222 administrations were followed by greater Spike-specific TCR breadth and depth. Sampling that yielded the repertoires occurred only after the peak T cell response.

Germline V gene lookup returns CDR1 SGHTA and CDR2 FQGTGA. V was trimmed by 2 bases and J by 2 bases, leaving 13 bases between them. The CDR3 has 15 residues. The chain recombines TRBV7-3 with TRBJ2-7, with D perhaps TRBD2 (5 bases). This clonotype was sampled from an adult who received the AZD1222 COVID-19 vaccine. The source material was peripheral blood, sampled 28 days after the second AZD1222 dose. CDR3 protein: CASSLGGGSPYEQYF. The DNA for the CDR3 is TGTGCCAGCAGCTTAGGAGGCGGCAGCCCCTACGAGCAGTACTTC.